A single sample gave rise to the 28 T cell receptor beta chains below, sequenced in a study of blood T cell repertoires in COVID-19. TCRdb keeps only in-frame clones here, not all; method: immunoSEQ multiplex PCR. This repertoire shows approximately 230,000 clones, about 80% found once; its top ten account for 15%. Material for sequencing was PBMCs or T cells enriched from blood (not recorded which). The receptors derive from a man aged 40-55 years who had recovered from COVID-19.

The gene calls are TRBV2 and TRBJ1-3, with D uncertain. CDR3 length: 14 amino acids. V was pared by 4 bases and J by 1 base, with 8 bases between. The germline V gene has CDR1 SNHLY and CDR2 FYNNEI. CDR3 sequence: CASSGGGSGNTIYF. The CDR3 DNA is TGTGCCAGCAGTGGGGGAGGATCTGGAAACACCATATATTTT. The full variable domain, rest sourced from reference TRBV2 and TRBJ1-3, is EPEVTQTPSHQVTQMGQEVILRCVPISNHLYFYWYRQILGQKVEFLVSFYNNEISEKSEIFDDQFSVERPDGSNFTLKIRSTKLEDSAMYFCASSGGGSGNTIYFGEGSWLTVV.

This chain connects TRBV11-2 to TRBJ2-5, with 14 bases fitting TRBD2. Germline V lookup: CDR1 SGHAT, CDR2 FQNNGV. This CDR3 is 16 amino acids long. V lost 3 bases to trimming and J lost 2 bases; unmatched junction nucleotides: 2. CDR3 DNA: TGTGCCAGCAGCTTTGGGACTAGCGGGGGACAAGAGACCCAGTACTTC. Its protein is CASSFGTSGGQETQYF.

V and J are TRBV30 and TRBJ1-4; TRBD1 is a possible D gene (6 bases). This CDR3 has 13 residues. Germline V gene data show CDR1 as GTSNPN and CDR2 as SVGIG (reference sequence). V lost 3 bases to trimming and J lost 8 bases, with 13 bases between them. CDR3 coding DNA: TGTGCCTGGAGAGGGGGAAGTGGGGAAAAACTGTTTTTT. Translated: CAWRGGSGEKLFF.

CDR3 sequence (DNA): TGTGCCAGTAGTATTGAGCAGCGGGGCCCAGATACGCAGTATTTT. This gives the protein CASSIEQRGPDTQYF. This chain uses TRBV19 with TRBJ2-3; 7 bases match TRBD2. Losses at the gene ends were 3 bases for V and 4 bases for J; bases not matched to a gene: 7. Germline V lookup: CDR1 LNHDA, CDR2 SQIVND (reference sequence). The CDR3 is made up of 15 amino acids. Full variable domain (remainder filled in from reference TRBV19 and TRBJ2-3): DGGITQSPKYLFRKEGQNVTLSCEQNLNHDAMYWYRQDPGQGLRLIYYSQIVNDFQKGDIAEGYSVSREKKESFPLTVTSAQKNPTAFYLCASSIEQRGPDTQYFGPGTRLTVL.

V usage is TRBV5-4 and J usage is TRBJ1-4; TRBD1 matches 7 bases. The CDR3 is 14 amino acids. Germline loops: CDR1 SGHNT, CDR2 YYREEE (reference sequence). The V segment lost 4 bases and the J segment 8 bases; nucleotides outside the gene matches: 8. The chain's CDR3 is CASSTETGSEKLFF. CDR3 DNA: TGTGCCAGCAGCACAGAGACAGGGAGCGAAAAACTGTTTTTT.

The J gene is TRBJ1-1, the V gene TRBV28; TRBD1 is a possible D gene (5 bases). The CDR3 contains 14 residues. The V end was cut by 3 bases, the J end by 2 bases, with 10 bases between. Germline V gene data show CDR1 as MDHEN and CDR2 as SYDVKM. The DNA of the CDR3 is TGTGCCAGCAGTTTGGGGCGGCTCAACACTGAAGCTTTCTTT. Its protein product is CASSLGRLNTEAFF.

The chain recombines TRBV5-1 with TRBJ1-2; TRBD1 aligns across 8 bases. The CDR3 has 13 residues. J was trimmed by 8 bases and V by 0 bases; bases with no gene match: 3. The germline CDR1 and CDR2 sequences are SGHRS and YFSETQ. The CDR3 loop reads CASSLGTGHGYTF. Here the CDR3 DNA reads TGCGCCAGCAGCTTGGGGACAGGGCACGGCTACACCTTC.

V usage is TRBV29-1 and J usage is TRBJ1-5; 9 bases align to TRBD1. Germline V gene lookup returns CDR1 SQVTM and CDR2 ANQGSEA. Germline trimming cut 5 bases from V and 5 bases from J; bases unmatched to any gene: 4. CDR3 length: 13 residues. This CDR3 is CSVQTGGDQPQHF. DNA for the CDR3: TGCAGCGTTCAGACAGGGGGGGATCAGCCCCAGCATTTT.

This clone has just one count. The chain carries TRBV19 and TRBJ1-5; D gene unclear. With 6 bases removed from V and 5 bases from J, the gap between germline ends came to 8 bases. This CDR3 is 12 amino acids long. The germline CDR1 and CDR2 sequences are LNHDA and SQIVND (reference sequence). CDR3 coding DNA: TGTGCCAGTAGCCAACGGGATCAGCCCCAGCATTTT. Translating gives CASSQRDQPQHF.

This chain links TRBV2 with TRBJ1-5; 7 bases line up with TRBD1. This CDR3 has 16 residues. V shed 7 bases and J 2 bases; nucleotides not matched to a gene: 11. Per germline, CDR1 SNHLY and CDR2 FYNNEI. Here the CDR3 reads CASKPRQGEGNQPQHF. Here the CDR3 DNA reads TGTGCCAGCAAGCCTCGACAGGGTGAGGGCAATCAGCCCCAGCATTTT.

The chain couples TRBV18 to TRBJ1-2; 8 positions agree with TRBD1. J lost 3 bases, V lost 3 bases, and 6 bases had no gene match. CDR1 and CDR2 (germline): KGHSH, LQKENI. The CDR3 is made up of 15 amino acids. CDR3 amino acids: CASSPRTGRDYGYTF. Written as DNA, the CDR3 is TGTGCCAGCTCACCGAGGACAGGGCGGGACTATGGCTACACCTTC.

The genes are TRBV28 and TRBJ1-1; 8 positions match TRBD1. CDR1 and CDR2 from the germline V gene are MDHEN and SYDVKM. After removal of 4 bases from V and 6 bases from J, the junction contained 7 bases not matched to a gene. The CDR3 consists of 14 residues. CDR3 bases: TGTGCCAGCAGTTCCTTCAGGGGGCGGTCTGAAGCTTTCTTT. Protein product: CASSSFRGRSEAFF.

The chain couples TRBV5-4 to TRBJ2-1; maybe TRBD1 (5 bases). The CDR3 runs 15 residues. Trimming took off 0 bases at V and 2 bases at J, with 9 bases between the two ends. Germline values: CDR1 SGHNT, CDR2 YYREEE (reference sequence). CDR3 DNA sequence: TGTGCCAGCAGCTTGGCGACAGAAGCCTACAATGAGCAGTTCTTC. Amino acid sequence: CASSLATEAYNEQFF.

This clone was seen a handful of times. This sequence joins TRBV7-8 and TRBJ2-2, with TRBD1 identical over 10 bases. The germline V gene encodes CDR1 SGHVS and CDR2 FQNEAQ. V was pared by 2 bases and J by 5 bases, with 11 bases of the junction left unmatched. The CDR3 runs 18 residues. The CDR3, as DNA: TGTGCCAGCAGCTTAACGCCGGGACAGGGGTTGATAACCGGGGAGCTGTTTTTT. Amino acids: CASSLTPGQGLITGELFF.

This clone turned up a few times. The chain joins TRBV24-1 to TRBJ2-7; 7 bases map to TRBD1. V gave up 7 bases and J gave up 1 base; unmatched junction bases: 9. The length of the CDR3 is 15 residues. CDR1 KGHDR and CDR2 SFDVKD come from the germline V gene. The CDR3 spells CATSSTGTDSYEQYF. In DNA, the CDR3 is TGTGCCACCAGCTCCACCGGGACAGATTCCTACGAGCAGTACTTC.

The chain is built from TRBV6-5 and TRBJ1-6, with TRBD1 matching 7 bases. CDR1 is MNHEY and CDR2 is SVGAGI in the germline V gene. The CDR3 runs 13 residues. The V gene end was trimmed by 7 bases and the J gene end by 7 bases; junction bases not matched to a gene: 4. The CDR3 here is CASTGTANSPLHF. CDR3 DNA: TGTGCCAGCACCGGGACAGCAAATTCACCCCTCCACTTT.

This clone was picked up one time. The rearrangement joins TRBV19 to TRBJ2-1; D remains ambiguous. The V end lost 7 bases, the J end lost 1 base, and 8 bases lay between the germline ends. This CDR3 is 13 amino acids long. CDR1 is LNHDA, CDR2 SQIVND, per germline (reference sequence). CDR3 protein: CASINISYNEQFF. The CDR3 nucleotides are TGTGCCAGTATAAACATTTCCTACAATGAGCAGTTCTTC.

The chain joins TRBV10-2 to TRBJ2-2, with 11 bases that match TRBD2. This CDR3 is 15 amino acids long. Germline trimming cut 8 bases from V and 4 bases from J; bases unmatched to any gene: 6. Germline CDR1 and CDR2: WSHSY and SAAADI. The CDR3 nucleotides are TGCGCCAGCGCCAGAGGACTAGCGGGCACCGGGGAGCTGTTTTTT. Translating it yields CASARGLAGTGELFF.

This clone was seen once. The chain is built from TRBV4-2 and TRBJ1-6; D might be TRBD1 (5 bases). V gave up 0 bases and J gave up 5 bases, with 8 bases separating them. This CDR3 region has 15 residues. The germline V gene encodes CDR1 LGHNA and CDR2 YNFKEQ. For the CDR3, the DNA is TGTGCCAGCAGCCAAGAGGGGGGAAATAATTCACCCCTCCACTTT. Protein product: CASSQEGGNNSPLHF.

This chain joins TRBV6-1 and TRBJ1-6; 7 bases fit TRBD1. V shed 2 bases, J shed 7 bases, and the junction held 8 bases outside the gene matches. The CDR3 covers 16 residues. Germline CDR1 is MNHNS and CDR2 is SASEGT. The CDR3 region is CASSEKVGTANSPLHF. CDR3 nucleotide sequence: TGTGCCAGCAGTGAAAAGGTTGGGACAGCAAATTCACCCCTCCACTTT.

The chain combines TRBV28 with TRBJ2-4; 7 nucleotides align to TRBD1. The trim removed 6 bases at V and 2 bases at J, leaving 13 bases unmatched. Per the germline V gene, CDR1 is MDHEN and CDR2 is SYDVKM. CDR3 length: 17 residues. CDR3 residues: CASREQGTPGTKNIQYF. The CDR3 DNA is TGTGCCAGCAGGGAACAGGGGACCCCAGGAACCAAAAACATTCAGTACTTC.

The chain employs TRBV4-2 and TRBJ2-3, with 8 positions matching TRBD2. Germline CDR1 reads LGHNA; CDR2 reads YNFKEQ. This CDR3 is 17 amino acids long. The trim removed 1 base at V and 4 bases at J, leaving 10 bases unmatched. The CDR3 region has the DNA TGTGCCAGCAGCCAAGCGAGACTAGCGTATTCAGCAGATACGCAGTATTTT. Translated, it gives CASSQARLAYSADTQYF.

The J gene is TRBJ1-5, the V gene TRBV29-1; 8 bases agree with TRBD1. Germline loops: CDR1 SQVTM, CDR2 ANQGSEA. The CDR3 has 10 amino acids. V shed 1 base and J 15 bases; nucleotides not matched to a gene: 2. CDR3 in DNA: TGCAGCGTTGAAGCAGGGGGCCGGCATTTT. Residues: CSVEAGGRHF.

The CDR3 loop reads CASSAEREAPLHF. The DNA of the CDR3 is TGTGCCAGCAGTGCGGAGAGGGAGGCACCCCTCCACTTT. V and J are TRBV2 and TRBJ1-6, with D unclear. The CDR3 has 13 residues. Germline CDR1 is SNHLY and CDR2 is FYNNEI. Trimming shortened V by 4 bases and J by 11 bases, and 12 bases separated the two germline ends.

The V gene is TRBV2, the J gene TRBJ1-1, with 10 bases fitting TRBD1. V gave up 3 bases and J gave up 4 bases; unmatched junction bases: 11. Germline CDR1 reads SNHLY; CDR2 reads FYNNEI. This CDR3 is 17 amino acids long. The chain's CDR3 is CASSDIRDRGVSTEAFF. The CDR3 DNA sequence: TGTGCCAGCAGTGATATAAGGGACAGGGGAGTTTCCACTGAAGCTTTCTTT. Combining the CDR3 with reference TRBV2 and TRBJ1-1 gives the whole variable domain EPEVTQTPSHQVTQMGQEVILRCVPISNHLYFYWYRQILGQKVEFLVSFYNNEISEKSEIFDDQFSVERPDGSNFTLKIRSTKLEDSAMYFCASSDIRDRGVSTEAFFGQGTRLTVV.

J is TRBJ2-1 and V is TRBV2; TRBD1 is a possible D gene (5 bases). The CDR3 is 14 amino acids. V lost 4 bases and J lost 0, with 7 bases in between. Germline loops: CDR1 SNHLY, CDR2 FYNNEI. As DNA, the CDR3 is TGTGCCAGCAGTGTTGACAGCTCCTACAATGAGCAGTTCTTC. Translated: CASSVDSSYNEQFF.

The chain recombines TRBV2 with TRBJ1-5, with D maybe TRBD1 (5 bases). Germline CDR1 is SNHLY and CDR2 is FYNNEI. The CDR3 totals 15 residues. V lost 4 bases and J lost 4, with 14 bases in between. CDR3 nucleotides: TGTGCCAGCAGTGCAAGACAGCGGGGGAATCAGCCCCAGCATTTT. Protein: CASSARQRGNQPQHF.

The chain recombines TRBV19 with TRBJ1-2; weak D call: TRBD1 (5 bases). V was clipped by 1 base and J by 6 bases, with 12 bases between them. The CDR3 spans 14 residues. In germline, CDR1 is LNHDA, CDR2 SQIVND (reference sequence). The CDR3 region is CASSIGGRAHGYTF. The DNA for the CDR3 is TGTGCCAGTAGTATAGGGGGCAGGGCGCATGGCTACACCTTC.